The 17 T cell receptor beta chains in this list originate from one sample, sequenced in a study of blood T cells in healthy people across ages. Alongside a J-beta primer mix, a sample-barcoded 5' primer served in a second PCR lasting 7 to 11 cycles. TCRdb passed the 5' RACE reads through MiXCR, listing each CDR3 protein once. The sample yields roughly 1.9 million distinct CDR3 sequences, roughly two fifths seen once. Sequenced input: blood. The receptors derive from a human donor in good health.

A few counts support this clonotype. The rearrangement uses TRBV20-1 and TRBJ2-1; D is possibly TRBD1 (6 bases). This CDR3 is built from 13 residues. V shed 6 bases and J shed 7 bases, with 16 bases lying between them. CDR1 and CDR2 (germline): DFQATT, SNEGSKA (reference sequence). The CDR3 here is CSASRTVSNEQFF. The CDR3 DNA is TGCAGTGCATCGAGGACAGTCTCTAATGAGCAGTTCTTC.

The chain combines TRBV6-2 or TRBV6-3 with TRBJ2-7; 8 bases line up with TRBD1. With 6 bases clipped from V and 5 bases from J, the junction kept 12 bases outside the gene matches. Germline V gene data show CDR1 as MNHEY and CDR2 as SVGEGT. The CDR3 loop spans 15 amino acids. CDR3 nucleotide sequence: TGTGCCAGCAGCCCGGCGAGGACAGGGCTAGACGAGCAGTACTTC. This translates into CASSPARTGLDEQYF.

The table lists this clonotype with a few counts. The CDR3 sequence is CASSPPLAGYRETQYF. The CDR3 region has the DNA TGTGCCAGCAGTCCACCCCTAGCGGGGTACCGAGAGACCCAGTACTTC. The chain couples TRBV28 to TRBJ2-5; 9 nucleotides match TRBD2. CDR3 length equals 16 residues. With V trimmed by 5 bases and J by 4 bases, 11 bases remained unmatched. Germline V gives CDR1 MDHEN, CDR2 SYDVKM. Drawing the rest from reference TRBV28 and TRBJ2-5, the complete variable domain is DVKVTQSSRYLVKRTGEKVFLECVQDMDHENMFWYRQDPGLGLRLIYFSYDVKMKEKGDIPEGYSVSREKKERFSLILESASTNQTSMYLCASSPPLAGYRETQYFGPGTRLLVL.

The rearrangement joins TRBV20-1 to TRBJ2-5, with 16 nucleotides matching TRBD2. The V gene's germline CDR1 is DFQATT and CDR2 SNEGSKA (reference sequence). This CDR3 region has 17 residues. J gave up 5 bases and V 5 bases, and 11 bases lay outside the gene matches. CDR3 region: CSASGTSGGALRETQYF. The CDR3 DNA follows: TGCAGTGCTTCGGGGACTAGCGGGGGGGCCCTACGGGAGACCCAGTACTTC.

The chain carries TRBV5-5 and TRBJ1-4, with no clear D. The CDR3 is 14 residues long. Germline V gene data show CDR1 as SGHKS and CDR2 as YYEKEE (reference sequence). Deletions cut 1 base from V and 8 bases from J, with 12 bases between. CDR3: CASSLTRSREKLFF. CDR3 DNA sequence: TGTGCCAGCAGCTTGACTAGGAGTAGGGAAAAACTGTTTTTT.

This clonotype was observed a handful of times. The V and J genes are TRBV7-2 and TRBJ2-5; D is uncertain. Germline V lookup: CDR1 SGHTA, CDR2 FQGNSA. V shed 4 bases and J shed 5 bases, with 11 bases lying between them. The CDR3 contains 13 residues. DNA of the CDR3: TGTGCCAGCAGCTGGATGTTCGGGGAGACCCAGTACTTC. Translated, it gives CASSWMFGETQYF.

The chain carries TRBV3-1 and TRBJ2-7; the D is unclear. With 0 bases removed from V and 6 bases from J, the gap between germline ends came to 9 bases. This CDR3 is 13 amino acids long. The germline CDR1 and CDR2 sequences are LGHDT and YNNKEL (reference sequence). The chain's CDR3 is CASSQDRSSEQYF. CDR3 nucleotides: TGTGCCAGCAGCCAAGATCGGTCAAGCGAGCAGTACTTC.

V is TRBV12-3 or TRBV12-4 and J is TRBJ1-4; D may be TRBD1 (6 bases). This CDR3 has 14 residues. Trimming removed 1 base from V and 8 bases from J, with 11 bases in between. CDR3 nucleotide sequence: TGTGCCAGCAGTTTAGTTCCAGGGGCAGAAAAACTGTTTTTT. Its protein is CASSLVPGAEKLFF.

The chain employs TRBV5-1 and TRBJ2-3; 10 bases are shared with TRBD2. This CDR3 region has 16 residues. V lost 4 bases and J lost 3; bases outside the gene matches: 8. CDR1 and CDR2 (germline): SGHRS, YFSETQ. CDR3 loop: CASSIGRAGGTDTQYF. The CDR3 nucleotides read TGCGCCAGCAGCATCGGACGAGCGGGGGGGACAGATACGCAGTATTTT.

The chain combines TRBV9 with TRBJ2-7; TRBD2 matches 7 bases. The CDR3 loop spans 14 amino acids. Trimming took 3 bases from V and 0 from J; bases not matched to a gene: 3. CDR1 is SGDLS, CDR2 YYNGEE, per germline. For the CDR3, the DNA is TGTGCCAGCAGCGCACGGGACTACTCCTACGAGCAGTACTTC. This gives the protein CASSARDYSYEQYF.

This clonotype occurred a few times. The chain links TRBV20-1 to TRBJ2-7; D might be TRBD2 (5 bases). This CDR3 spans 13 amino acids. V lost 0 bases and J lost 3, with 9 bases in between. From germline, CDR1 is DFQATT and CDR2 SNEGSKA (reference sequence). The CDR3 sequence: CSARDFRDYEQYF. The CDR3 DNA is TGCAGTGCTAGAGATTTCCGGGACTACGAGCAGTACTTC.

The chain uses TRBV30 and TRBJ1-2; D gene uncertain. The germline V and J ends were trimmed by 3 bases and 0 bases, with 11 bases remaining between them. Per germline, CDR1 GTSNPN and CDR2 SVGIG (reference sequence). The CDR3 contains 14 residues. CDR3 DNA sequence: TGTGCCTGGAGCCTTACAGTGGCTAACTATGGCTACACCTTC. This gives the protein CAWSLTVANYGYTF.

The genes are TRBV10-3 and TRBJ1-5; 8 nucleotides match TRBD1. V lost 6 bases, J lost 0 bases, and 4 bases stayed unmatched. Germline values: CDR1 ENHRY, CDR2 SYGVKD. The CDR3 spans 15 residues. The CDR3 protein is CAIRKQGDSNQPQHF. CDR3 coding DNA: TGTGCCATCAGAAAACAGGGGGATAGCAATCAGCCCCAGCATTTT.

This chain uses TRBV6-4 with TRBJ2-3; D gene ambiguous. V dropped 9 bases and J dropped 4 bases, with 8 bases sitting between them. The CDR3 is 11 residues long. Germline values: CDR1 MRHNA, CDR2 SNTAGT. The CDR3 region is CASPFADTQYF. CDR3 sequence (DNA): TGTGCCAGTCCCTTCGCAGATACGCAGTATTTT.

The chain recombines TRBV4-3 with TRBJ1-2, with D hard to call. This CDR3 has 15 residues. The ends were cut back, 4 bases at V and 6 bases at J, with 18 bases in the middle. Germline V gene sequence: CDR1 LGHNA, CDR2 YSLEER. The CDR3 is CASSPTVEHLDGYTF. CDR3 nucleotides: TGCGCCAGCAGCCCCACAGTGGAACACCTCGATGGCTACACCTTC.

This clonotype has a handful of counts. This rearrangement joins TRBV25-1 to TRBJ1-2, with D perhaps matching TRBD1 (5 bases). V was pared by 3 bases and J by 4 bases, with 12 bases between. The CDR3 spans 14 residues. CDR1 and CDR2 (germline): MGHDK, SYGVNS. The CDR3 spells CASSDRGHLYGYTF. The CDR3, as DNA: TGTGCCAGCAGTGACCGGGGCCATCTCTATGGCTACACCTTC.

This clonotype was observed a few times. The chain uses TRBV3-1 and TRBJ2-3; D gene ambiguous. Per germline, CDR1 LGHDT and CDR2 YNNKEL (reference sequence). V gave up 1 base and J gave up 2 bases, with 4 bases separating them. CDR3 size: 13 residues. CDR3 sequence (DNA): TGTGCCAGCAGCCAAGGAAACACAGATACGCAGTATTTT. It translates to CASSQGNTDTQYF.